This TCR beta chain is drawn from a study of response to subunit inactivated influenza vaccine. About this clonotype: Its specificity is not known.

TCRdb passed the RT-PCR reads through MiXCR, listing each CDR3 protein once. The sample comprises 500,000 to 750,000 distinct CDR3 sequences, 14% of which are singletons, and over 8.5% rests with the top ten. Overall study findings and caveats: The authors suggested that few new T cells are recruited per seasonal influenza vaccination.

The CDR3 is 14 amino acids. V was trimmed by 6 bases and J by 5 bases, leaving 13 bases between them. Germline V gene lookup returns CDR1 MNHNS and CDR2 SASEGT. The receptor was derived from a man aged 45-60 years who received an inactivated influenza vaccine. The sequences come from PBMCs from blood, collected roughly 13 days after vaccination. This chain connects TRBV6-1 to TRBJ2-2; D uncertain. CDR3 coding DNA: TGTGCCAGCAGACTTACGCCCAGGACCGGGGAGCTGTTTTTT. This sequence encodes CASRLTPRTGELFF.